The clone carrying this T cell receptor (beta chain) was recorded a few times. Its matching antigen is unknown. The record originates from a study of T cell repertoires in cytomegalovirus infection. The study's findings and limits: Within the response measured ex vivo, HLA-C-restricted CMV-specific TCR beta clonotypes were dominant.

A single record per CDR3 protein comes from TCRdb applying MiXCR to the reads. The sample contains fewer than 200,000 distinct CDR3 sequences, less than 25% of which appear only once. Germline V lookup: CDR1 ENHRY, CDR2 SYGVKD. V shed 3 bases and J 0 bases; nucleotides not matched to a gene: 2. There are 14 residues in the CDR3. The sequence derives from a human donor in good health (CMV status not recorded). Some clones in this sample may be carry-over from other donors' samples. The chain is built from TRBV10-3 and TRBJ2-7; TRBD1 aligns across 7 bases. Sequences were derived from CD8+ T cells from cultured PBMCs, sampled from culture after CMV antigen stimulation. This CDR3 reads CAISDRDSSYEQYF. Here the CDR3 DNA reads TGTGCCATCAGTGACCGGGACAGCTCCTACGAGCAGTACTTC.